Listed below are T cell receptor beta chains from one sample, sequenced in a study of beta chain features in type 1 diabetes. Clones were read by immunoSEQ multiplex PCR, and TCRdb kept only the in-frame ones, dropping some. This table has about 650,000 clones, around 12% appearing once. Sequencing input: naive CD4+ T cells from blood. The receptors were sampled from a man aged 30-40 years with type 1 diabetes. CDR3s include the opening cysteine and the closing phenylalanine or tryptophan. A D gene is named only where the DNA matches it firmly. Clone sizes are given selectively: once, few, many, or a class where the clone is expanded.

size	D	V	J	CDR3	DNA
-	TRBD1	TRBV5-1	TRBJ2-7	CASTRQGSYEQYF	TGCGCCAGCACCCGACAGGGGTCCTACGAGCAGTACTTC
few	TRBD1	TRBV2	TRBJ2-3	CASSPRPRGQGVAQYF	TGTGCCAGCAGTCCACGGCCACGGGGACAGGGAGTGGCGCAGTATTTT
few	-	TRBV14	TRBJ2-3	CASSQGVVTRWADTQYF	TGTGCCAGCAGCCAAGGAGTGGTCACCCGGTGGGCAGATACGCAGTATTTT
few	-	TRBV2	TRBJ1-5	CASSEWGLISGNQPQHF	TGTGCCAGCAGTGAATGGGGTCTAATAAGTGGCAATCAGCCCCAGCATTTT
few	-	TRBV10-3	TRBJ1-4	CAISESRGRNEKLFF	TGTGCCATCAGTGAGTCACGAGGCAGGAATGAAAAACTGTTTTTT
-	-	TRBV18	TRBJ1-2	CASSSAAYGYTF	TGTGCCAGCTCATCGGCTGCCTATGGCTACACCTTC
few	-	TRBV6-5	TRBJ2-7	CASSYSVTGDSYEQYF	TGTGCCAGCAGTTACTCGGTAACCGGGGACTCCTACGAGCAGTACTTC
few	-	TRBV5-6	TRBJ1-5	CASSLGMRNQPQHF	TGTGCCAGCAGCTTGGGGATGAGGAATCAGCCCCAGCATTTT
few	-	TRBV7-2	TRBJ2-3	CASTAGSGNTQYF	TGTGCCAGCACCGCTGGTTCTGGTAATACGCAGTATTTT
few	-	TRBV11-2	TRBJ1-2	CASSLVRGNDGYTF	TGTGCCAGCAGCTTAGTCAGGGGCAACGATGGCTACACCTTC
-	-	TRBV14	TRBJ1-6	CASSPDRNNSPLHF	TGTGCCAGCAGCCCCGACAGGAATAATTCACCCCTCCACTTT
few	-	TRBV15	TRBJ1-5	CATSRDEGAWQPQHF	TGTGCCACCAGCAGAGATGAGGGCGCCTGGCAGCCCCAGCATTTT
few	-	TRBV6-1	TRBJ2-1	CATASYSYNEQFF	TGTGCCACCGCAAGTTACTCCTACAATGAGCAGTTCTTC
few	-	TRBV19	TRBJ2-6	CASSPQGQAGANVLTF	TGTGCCAGTAGTCCTCAGGGGCAGGCTGGGGCCAACGTCCTGACTTTC
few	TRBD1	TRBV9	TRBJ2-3	CASSDRTGPDTQYF	TGTGCCAGCAGTGATAGGACAGGGCCAGATACGCAGTATTTT
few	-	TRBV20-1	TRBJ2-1	CSARGGDEQFF	TGCAGTGCTAGAGGAGGGGATGAGCAGTTCTTC
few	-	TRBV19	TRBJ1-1	CASSRPLQRSLNTEAFF	TGTGCCAGTAGCCGACCCCTGCAGAGAAGTTTGAACACTGAAGCTTTCTTT
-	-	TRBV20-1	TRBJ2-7	CSATAGYEQYF	TGCAGTGCCACCGCAGGGTACGAGCAGTACTTC
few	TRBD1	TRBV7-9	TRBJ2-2	CASTGQGTNTGELFF	TGTGCCAGCACCGGACAGGGGACCAACACCGGGGAGCTGTTTTTT
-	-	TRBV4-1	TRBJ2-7	CASSQDLTVLEYEQYF	TGCGCCAGCAGCCAAGATCTTACCGTACTCGAGTACGAGCAGTACTTC
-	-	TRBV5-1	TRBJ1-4	CASSSGTLTTNEKLFF	TGCGCCAGCAGCTCAGGGACTTTAACGACGAATGAAAAACTGTTTTTT
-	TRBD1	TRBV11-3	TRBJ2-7	CASSPDRELYEQYF	TGTGCCAGCAGCCCCGACAGGGAACTTTACGAGCAGTACTTC
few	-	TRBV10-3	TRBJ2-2	CATTGGSVTGELFF	TGTGCCACCACCGGAGGGTCGGTCACCGGGGAGCTGTTTTTT